This TCR beta chain was obtained from a study of cytomegalovirus exposure and HLA in healthy donors. Primers included in the PCR were 60 Vbeta and 13 Jbeta primers. Some clones are missing from TCRdb's copy, which holds only in-frame ones; the method was immunoSEQ multiplex PCR. Of roughly 150,000 clones in the sample, approximately 88% are singletons; the top ten hold under 2%. About this clone: No antigen is known for it.

V lost 0 bases to trimming and J lost 2 bases, with 7 bases between them. Germline V gives CDR1 KGHSH, CDR2 LQKENI. There are 14 residues in the CDR3. Findings and limits, study-wide: Information on immune exposure was restricted to one variable (CMV serostatus).

The receptor comes from a young woman in good health and CMV-seronegative. This chain connects TRBV18 to TRBJ1-1; D gene unclear. The sample comprised PBMCs. CDR3 protein: CASSPPLRNTEAFF. The CDR3 bases are TGTGCCAGCTCACCACCCTTGAGAAACACTGAAGCTTTCTTT.